Listed below are T cell receptor beta chains from one sample, sequenced in a study of PD-L1 blockade in urothelial cancer. TCRdb keeps only in-frame clones here, not all; method: immunoSEQ multiplex PCR. The data contain more than 60,000 clones, about 88% of them seen just once; the ten biggest clones take up approximately 10%. The sample here was PBMCs, taken around atezolizumab (anti-PD-L1) treatment. The receptors come from a man in his sixties with urothelial cancer. Each CDR3 is given with its conserved first and last residue. A D gene is named only where the DNA matches it firmly. Expanded clones get a size class; other rows say once, few or many, or leave the size out.

v_call: TRBV11-2; d_call: -; clone_size: -; j_call: TRBJ2-7; cdr3_nt: TGTGCCAGCAGCTTTGTGGGGGGCTCCTACGAGCAGTACTTC; cdr3_aa: CASSFVGGSYEQYF
v_call: TRBV28; d_call: TRBD1; clone_size: -; j_call: TRBJ1-4; cdr3_nt: TGTGCCAGCAGGGGACCGACAGGGAACTATGAAAAACTGTTTTTT; cdr3_aa: CASRGPTGNYEKLFF
v_call: TRBV14; d_call: -; clone_size: -; j_call: TRBJ2-1; cdr3_nt: TGTGCCAGCAGTCGGGGGAAAGGGTCCCCAAGCACTGAGCAGTTCTTC; cdr3_aa: CASSRGKGSPSTEQFF
v_call: TRBV30; d_call: TRBD2; clone_size: -; j_call: TRBJ2-5; cdr3_nt: TGTGCCTGGAGTCCGGCGCGCGGGAGGGCCCAAGAGACCCAGTACTTC; cdr3_aa: CAWSPARGRAQETQYF
v_call: TRBV5-6; d_call: -; clone_size: -; j_call: TRBJ2-2; cdr3_nt: TGTGCCAGCAGCACCGTCTCTATTGGTGGGGAGCTGTTTTTT; cdr3_aa: CASSTVSIGGELFF
v_call: TRBV23-1; d_call: -; clone_size: -; j_call: TRBJ1-1; cdr3_nt: TGCGCCAGCAGCCTTAAGGGGCAGGGAGGTGTGGAGAACACTGAAGCTTTCTTT; cdr3_aa: CASSLKGQGGVENTEAFF
v_call: TRBV7-6; d_call: -; clone_size: once; j_call: TRBJ2-1; cdr3_nt: TGTGCCAGCAGCTTAGCAACCCAGGGTAATGAGCAGTTCTTC; cdr3_aa: CASSLATQGNEQFF
v_call: TRBV2; d_call: TRBD1; clone_size: -; j_call: TRBJ1-5; cdr3_nt: TGTGCCAGCAGTCAACAGGGGATCAATCAGCCCCAGCATTTT; cdr3_aa: CASSQQGINQPQHF
v_call: TRBV7-2; d_call: TRBD1; clone_size: -; j_call: TRBJ1-1; cdr3_nt: TGTGCCAGCAGCTGGGGGACAGGGGGCACTGAAGCTTTCTTT; cdr3_aa: CASSWGTGGTEAFF
v_call: TRBV6-5; d_call: TRBD1; clone_size: -; j_call: TRBJ2-3; cdr3_nt: TGTGCCAGCAGTAGGACAGGGGGTGCAGATACGCAGTATTTT; cdr3_aa: CASSRTGGADTQYF
v_call: TRBV2; d_call: TRBD2; clone_size: -; j_call: TRBJ2-1; cdr3_nt: TGTGCCAGCAGGTATTCTCCTAGCGGGGGACTGTACAATGAGCAGTTCTTC; cdr3_aa: CASRYSPSGGLYNEQFF
v_call: TRBV5-4; d_call: TRBD1; clone_size: -; j_call: TRBJ2-7; cdr3_nt: TGTGCCAGCAGCTTGGGGGGACAGGGGCCCTACGAGCAGTACTTC; cdr3_aa: CASSLGGQGPYEQYF
v_call: TRBV11-2; d_call: -; clone_size: once; j_call: TRBJ2-5; cdr3_nt: TGTGCCAGCAGCCCCTTTCCAGGGGACCAAGAGACCCAGTACTTC; cdr3_aa: CASSPFPGDQETQYF
v_call: TRBV15; d_call: -; clone_size: -; j_call: TRBJ1-1; cdr3_nt: TGTGCCACCAGCATCCCAAAGGGGGGGGCTTTCTTT; cdr3_aa: CATSIPKGGAFF
v_call: TRBV27; d_call: -; clone_size: -; j_call: TRBJ1-5; cdr3_nt: TGTGCCAGCAGTTCCTTTACCGAGGCGGACACGCTAAGCAATCAGCCCCAGCATTTT; cdr3_aa: CASSSFTEADTLSNQPQHF
v_call: TRBV27; d_call: TRBD2; clone_size: -; j_call: TRBJ2-3; cdr3_nt: TGTGCCAGCAGTAGAAGCGGGGGGGTAAGCACAGATACGCAGTATTTT; cdr3_aa: CASSRSGGVSTDTQYF
v_call: TRBV18; d_call: -; clone_size: once; j_call: TRBJ2-7; cdr3_nt: TGTGCCAGCTCCCTCTCCTACGAGCAGTACTTC; cdr3_aa: CASSLSYEQYF
v_call: TRBV7-9; d_call: TRBD1; clone_size: -; j_call: TRBJ1-4; cdr3_nt: TGTGCCAGCAGTTTAGGGACAGGGGGCAAGGAAAAACTGTTTTTT; cdr3_aa: CASSLGTGGKEKLFF
v_call: TRBV4-1; d_call: -; clone_size: -; j_call: TRBJ1-1; cdr3_nt: TGCGCCAGCAGCCAAGAGAATCAGGGGATCACTGAAGCTTTCTTT; cdr3_aa: CASSQENQGITEAFF
v_call: TRBV19; d_call: -; clone_size: -; j_call: TRBJ1-5; cdr3_nt: TGTGCCAGTAGTATAGATCTCCAGGGCTATCAGCCCCAGCATTTT; cdr3_aa: CASSIDLQGYQPQHF
v_call: TRBV19; d_call: -; clone_size: -; j_call: TRBJ1-1; cdr3_nt: TGTGCCAGTAGTATCTTCCGGAACACTGAAGCTTTCTTT; cdr3_aa: CASSIFRNTEAFF
v_call: TRBV7-9; d_call: TRBD2; clone_size: -; j_call: TRBJ2-1; cdr3_nt: TGTGCCAGCAGCAAGACTAGCGGGAGGGCAGAGGAGCAGTTCTTC; cdr3_aa: CASSKTSGRAEEQFF